The 2 T cell receptor beta chains in this list originate from one sample, sequenced in a study of shared clonotypes between healthy human individuals. Sequenced by immunoSEQ multiplex PCR; TCRdb stores in-frame clones only, minus some. Seen here are about 1 million clones, approximately 76% observed once, and the top ten hold around 1.5%. Input material: memory CD4+ T cells sorted from blood. Subset here: CD45RA-negative fraction. These receptors all stem from a man in his late teens or twenties in good health.

This clone appeared a few times. The rearrangement links TRBV2 to TRBJ2-5; tentatively, D is TRBD1 or TRBD2 (6 bases each). CDR3 length: 15 amino acids. Trimming shortened V by 7 bases and J by 2 bases, and 17 bases separated the two germline ends. Per the germline V gene, CDR1 is SNHLY and CDR2 is FYNNEI. The CDR3 is CASKVGGNSQETQYF. The CDR3 DNA reads as TGTGCCAGCAAGGTGGGGGGCAACTCACAAGAGACCCAGTACTTC.

This chain connects TRBV28 to TRBJ2-3; 9 bases are shared with TRBD2. From germline, CDR1 is MDHEN and CDR2 SYDVKM. This CDR3 has 17 amino acids. With V trimmed by 1 base and J by 3 bases, 8 bases remained unmatched. The DNA of the CDR3 is TGTGCCAGCAGTTTATCAGGCGGGAGGGCCAAGACAGATACGCAGTATTTT. Protein: CASSLSGGRAKTDTQYF.